This T cell receptor (beta chain) was sequenced for a study of T-cell memory formation after mild COVID-19. Constant-segment primers and 5'RACE yielded cDNA libraries for TCR alpha and TCR beta, each carrying sample barcodes and UMIs. Via MiXCR, TCRdb re-called the 5' RACE reads, giving one row per CDR3 protein. The sample holds approximately 430,000 distinct CDR3 sequences; more than 20% are singletons and the top ten take over 10%. Regarding the study as a whole: Whereas later expanders leaned CD4+, clones contracting day 15 to 85 showed a balanced CD4/CD8 makeup.

Regarding this clonotype: Its specificity is unknown.

Sequences were obtained from PBMCs or a T cell subset sorted from them (not recorded which). The receptor was isolated from an adult woman who had mild COVID-19 (a few samples of this study predate the infection). Cell type and time point are not known.

The CDR3 loop reads CASSSGVGYEQYF. In DNA, the CDR3 is TGTGCCAGCAGTTCAGGGGTGGGCTACGAGCAGTACTTC. The chain employs TRBV12-3 or TRBV12-4 and TRBJ2-7, with D perhaps TRBD1 (6 bases). The CDR3 totals 13 residues. With 4 bases removed from V and 3 bases from J, the gap between germline ends came to 10 bases.